This TCR beta chain was captured in a study of T cells in tuberculosis. Points from the study as a whole: Smaller distances to GMM-specific TCRs suggested their expansion in active tuberculosis.

The CDR3 runs 17 residues. Deletions cut 0 bases from V and 2 bases from J, with 14 bases between. CDR1 KGHSH and CDR2 LQKENI come from the germline V gene. A note on this clone: Antigen specificity is unknown.

Each donor contributed 95,000 or so T cells on average, unsorted. Method: immunoSEQ multiplex PCR; TCRdb's copy keeps in-frame clones and lacks some. This table has 30,000 to 40,000 clones, just over 90% appearing once. The source of this sequence is a donor under 30 with latent tuberculosis or without tuberculosis infection. The sequenced sample was PBMCs. The rearrangement joins TRBV18 to TRBJ1-3; tentatively, D is TRBD1 (5 bases). The CDR3 spells CASSPPSRGEAGNTIYF. CDR3 sequence (DNA): TGTGCCAGCTCACCACCGTCTAGGGGCGAGGCTGGAAACACCATATATTTT.